Below, one T cell receptor (beta chain) is given with its context. The antigen is unknown. The CDR3 consists of 15 residues. The ends lost 9 bases at V and 3 bases at J; junction bases unmatched: 8. CDR1 is MNHEY, CDR2 SMNVEV, per germline (reference sequence). With 60 Vbeta and 13 Jbeta primers, the PCR was carried out. Using immunoSEQ multiplex PCR, the repertoire was profiled, and TCRdb retains in-frame clones only, with some absent. Of about 150,000 clones in the sample, around 9.6% were seen once. The entry originates in a study of cytomegalovirus exposure and HLA in healthy donors. Findings and limits, study-wide: The study designated some 180 TCR beta chains cytomegalovirus-associated. Several of the most significant clusters appeared, in a later analysis, to be linked to common viral pathogens.

Sequenced: PBMCs. The clonotype was recovered from a male donor in good health and CMV-seronegative. The J gene is TRBJ1-5, the V gene TRBV27; 10 nucleotides match TRBD1. The CDR3 reads CASTETGGPNQPQHF. The CDR3 coding sequence is TGTGCCAGTACCGAGACAGGGGGCCCCAATCAGCCCCAGCATTTT.